Reported below is one T cell receptor beta chain. Its antigen is still unknown. The data were obtained in a study of cytomegalovirus exposure and HLA in healthy donors. Study-level background: The roughly 700 first-cohort repertoires and the 130 or so validation repertoires shared the same platform, a later analysis reported.

Trimming removed 1 base from V and 0 bases from J, with 6 bases in between. The CDR3 length is 13 residues. The germline V gene encodes CDR1 SQVTM and CDR2 ANQGSEA. It was the roughly 130-subject validation cohort, separate from the approximately 690-subject first cohort, to which the donors belonged. Using immunoSEQ multiplex PCR, the repertoire was profiled, and TCRdb retains in-frame clones only, with some absent. The sample consists of around 120,000 clones, roughly 90% of them appearing once. Findings and limits, study-wide: 150 to 200 TCR beta chains were listed as cytomegalovirus-associated.

This receptor was identified in a woman between 18 and 30 years old in good health and CMV-seropositive. Sequences were obtained from PBMCs. V is TRBV29-1 and J is TRBJ1-1; no firm D call. CDR3 sequence (DNA): TGCAGCGTTGAAGGACTGGTGAACACTGAAGCTTTCTTT. Translated, it gives CSVEGLVNTEAFF.